This T cell receptor beta chain was sequenced during a study of Graves' ophthalmopathy and Graves' hyperthyroidism. This clonotype has a count of ten or more. Its antigen remains unknown. Whole-study results and caveats: Among expanded thyroid clonotypes above 0.001 frequency, most also occurred in blood.

RNA transcripts yielded amplified TCR beta CDR3 regions. First-round RT-PCR employed HTBI primers, with a second-round multiplex PCR after it. Using its own MiXCR run on the multiplex PCR reads, TCRdb lists one record per CDR3 protein. In the table there are 900,000 to 1,200,000 distinct CDR3 sequences, about 40% of which are singletons. This sequence was found in an adult man with Graves' hyperthyroidism. Sample: peripheral blood or thyroid tissue (not recorded which).

The DNA for the CDR3 is TGTGCCAGCAGCTTAGGCCCAGGGCGGGGACAAGAGACCCAGTACTTC. This codes for CASSLGPGRGQETQYF. V is TRBV11-2 and J is TRBJ2-5, with a tentative D call TRBD2 (6 bases). Germline assignment: CDR1 SGHAT and CDR2 FQNNGV. Trimming removed 1 base at V and 2 bases at J, with 14 bases between. The CDR3 is made up of 16 amino acids.